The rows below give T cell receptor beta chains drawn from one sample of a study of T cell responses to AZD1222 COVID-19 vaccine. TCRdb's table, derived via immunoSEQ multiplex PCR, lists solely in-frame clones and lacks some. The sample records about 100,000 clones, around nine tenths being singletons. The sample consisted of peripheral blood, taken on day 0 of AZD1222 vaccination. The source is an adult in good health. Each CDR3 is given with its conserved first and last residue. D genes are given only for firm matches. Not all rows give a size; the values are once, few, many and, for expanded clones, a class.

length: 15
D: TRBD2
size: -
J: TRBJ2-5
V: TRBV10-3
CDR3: CAISESTSGSKTQYF

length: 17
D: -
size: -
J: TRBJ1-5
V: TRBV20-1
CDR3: CSASEPRRGVGNQPQHF

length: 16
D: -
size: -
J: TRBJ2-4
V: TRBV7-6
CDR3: CASSLGGTGLGGIQYF

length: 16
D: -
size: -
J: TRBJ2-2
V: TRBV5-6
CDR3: CASSLDVQGRAGELFF

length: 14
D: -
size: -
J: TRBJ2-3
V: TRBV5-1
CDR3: CASSVGTSTDTQYF

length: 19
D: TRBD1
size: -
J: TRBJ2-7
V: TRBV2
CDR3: CASSYTGTGGEGWSYEQYF

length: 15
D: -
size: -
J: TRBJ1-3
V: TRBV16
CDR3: CASSLRAFSGNTIYF

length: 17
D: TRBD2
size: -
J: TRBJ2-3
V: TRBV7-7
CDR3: CASSLGTSGWSTDTQYF

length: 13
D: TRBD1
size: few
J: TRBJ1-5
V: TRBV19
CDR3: CASSSGQGQPQHF

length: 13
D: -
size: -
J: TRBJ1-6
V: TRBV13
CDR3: CASSSSRDSPLHF

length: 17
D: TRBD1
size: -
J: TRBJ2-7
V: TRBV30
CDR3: CAWSATVNRDRGDEQYF

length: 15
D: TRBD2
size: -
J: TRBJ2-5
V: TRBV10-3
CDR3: CAIRDLAGGGETQYF

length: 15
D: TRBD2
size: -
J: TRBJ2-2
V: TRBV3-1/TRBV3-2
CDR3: CASSQLAGGNGELFF

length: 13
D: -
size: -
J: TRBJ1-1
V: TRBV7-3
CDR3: CASSVTGNTEAFF

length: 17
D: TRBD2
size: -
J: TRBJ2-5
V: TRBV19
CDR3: CASSLGTSGRVQETQYF

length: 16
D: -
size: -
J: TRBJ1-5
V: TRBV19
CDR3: CASSMDQPYSNQPQHF

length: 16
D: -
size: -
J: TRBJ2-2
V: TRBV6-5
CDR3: CASSFVARPTTGELFF

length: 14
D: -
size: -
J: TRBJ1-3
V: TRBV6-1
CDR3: CASSEGASGNTIYF

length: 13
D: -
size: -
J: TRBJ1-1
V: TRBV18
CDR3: CASSPPGGLGAFF

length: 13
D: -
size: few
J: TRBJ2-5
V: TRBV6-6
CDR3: CASSRQSWETQYF

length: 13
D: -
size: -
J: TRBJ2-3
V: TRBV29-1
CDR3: CSVRGSGPDTQYF

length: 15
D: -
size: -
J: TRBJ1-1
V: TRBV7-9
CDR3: CASSPRGRENTEAFF

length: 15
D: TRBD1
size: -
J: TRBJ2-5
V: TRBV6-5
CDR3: CASTNEAGGWKTQYF

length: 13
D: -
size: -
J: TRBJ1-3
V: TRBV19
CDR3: CASRQISGNTIYF

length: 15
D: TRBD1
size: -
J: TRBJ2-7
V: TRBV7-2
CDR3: CASSLAGGHTYEQYF

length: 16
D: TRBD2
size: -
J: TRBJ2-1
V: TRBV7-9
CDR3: CASSPPLAGAHNEQFF

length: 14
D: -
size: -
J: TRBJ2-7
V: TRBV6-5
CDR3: CASRDIAFKSEQYF

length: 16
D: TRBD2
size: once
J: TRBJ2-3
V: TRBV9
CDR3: CASSVAGGGVADTQYF

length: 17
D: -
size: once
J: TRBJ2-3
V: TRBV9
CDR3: CASSTPPLGSRPDTQYF

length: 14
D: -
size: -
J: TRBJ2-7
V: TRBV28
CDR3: CASRLATTSYEQYF

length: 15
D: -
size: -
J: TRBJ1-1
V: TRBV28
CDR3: CASSPWTGGSTEAFF

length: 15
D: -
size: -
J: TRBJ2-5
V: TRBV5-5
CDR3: CASSLGPANQETQYF

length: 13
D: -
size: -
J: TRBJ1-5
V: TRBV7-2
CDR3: CASSGRSNQPQHF

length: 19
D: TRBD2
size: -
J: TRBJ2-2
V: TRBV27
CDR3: CASNYIGLAGEANTGELFF